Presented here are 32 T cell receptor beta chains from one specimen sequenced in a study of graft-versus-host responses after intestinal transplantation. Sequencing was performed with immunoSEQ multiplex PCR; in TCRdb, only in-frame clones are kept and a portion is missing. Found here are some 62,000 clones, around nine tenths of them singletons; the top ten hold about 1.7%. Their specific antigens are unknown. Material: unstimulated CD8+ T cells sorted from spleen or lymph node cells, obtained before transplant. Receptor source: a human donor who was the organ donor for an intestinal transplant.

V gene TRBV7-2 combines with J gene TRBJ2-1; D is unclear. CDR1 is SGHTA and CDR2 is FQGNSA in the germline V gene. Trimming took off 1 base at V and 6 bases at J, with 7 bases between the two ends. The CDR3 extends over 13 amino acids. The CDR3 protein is CASSLVASNEQFF. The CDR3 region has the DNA TGTGCCAGCAGCTTAGTGGCTAGCAATGAGCAGTTCTTC.

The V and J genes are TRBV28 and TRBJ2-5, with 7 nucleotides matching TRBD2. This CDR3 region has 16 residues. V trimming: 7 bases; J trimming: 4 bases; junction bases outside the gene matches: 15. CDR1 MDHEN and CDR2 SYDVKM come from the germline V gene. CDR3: CASTSGGSRDGETQYF. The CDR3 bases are TGTGCCAGCACCTCCGGGGGGTCGCGGGATGGAGAGACCCAGTACTTC.

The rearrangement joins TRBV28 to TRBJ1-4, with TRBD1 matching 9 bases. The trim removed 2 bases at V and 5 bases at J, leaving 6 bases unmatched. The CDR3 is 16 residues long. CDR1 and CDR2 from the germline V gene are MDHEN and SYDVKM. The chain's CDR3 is CASSLPTGTGNEKLFF. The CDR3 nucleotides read TGTGCCAGCAGTTTACCTACCGGGACAGGGAATGAAAAACTGTTTTTT. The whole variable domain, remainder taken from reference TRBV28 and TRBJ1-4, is DVKVTQSSRYLVKRTGEKVFLECVQDMDHENMFWYRQDPGLGLRLIYFSYDVKMKEKGDIPEGYSVSREKKERFSLILESASTNQTSMYLCASSLPTGTGNEKLFFGSGTQLSVL.

The chain's CDR3 is CASSDSGAEDEQFF. The CDR3, as DNA: TGTGCCAGCAGTGATAGCGGGGCTGAAGATGAGCAGTTCTTC. The chain has TRBV6-4 and TRBJ2-1; 8 bases match TRBD2. This CDR3 region has 14 residues. CDR1 is MRHNA and CDR2 is SNTAGT in the germline V gene. V lost 3 bases and J lost 8; bases outside the gene matches: 6.

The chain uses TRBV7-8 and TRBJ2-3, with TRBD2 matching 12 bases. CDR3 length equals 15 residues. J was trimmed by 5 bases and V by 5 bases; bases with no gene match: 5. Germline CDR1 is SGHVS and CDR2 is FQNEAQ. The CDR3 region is CASSPLAGGRDTQYF. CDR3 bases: TGTGCCAGCAGCCCTCTAGCGGGAGGGAGAGATACGCAGTATTTT.

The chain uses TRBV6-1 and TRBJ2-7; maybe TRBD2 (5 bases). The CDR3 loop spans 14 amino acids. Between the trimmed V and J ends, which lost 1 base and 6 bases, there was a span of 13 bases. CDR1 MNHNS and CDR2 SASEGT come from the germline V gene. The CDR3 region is CASSEEQTGSEQYF. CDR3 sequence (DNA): TGTGCCAGCAGTGAAGAACAGACGGGAAGCGAGCAGTACTTC.

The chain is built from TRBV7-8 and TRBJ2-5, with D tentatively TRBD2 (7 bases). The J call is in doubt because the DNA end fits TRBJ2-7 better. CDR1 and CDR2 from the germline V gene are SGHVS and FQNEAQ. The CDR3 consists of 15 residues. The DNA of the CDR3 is TGTGCCAGCAGCTTAGCGGGGGGGGACACCTACGAGCAGTACTTC. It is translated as CASSLAGGDTYEQYF.

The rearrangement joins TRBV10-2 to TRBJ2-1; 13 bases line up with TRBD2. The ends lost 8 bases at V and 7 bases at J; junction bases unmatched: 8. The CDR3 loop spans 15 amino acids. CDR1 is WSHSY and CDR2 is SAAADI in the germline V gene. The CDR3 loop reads CASGRGLAGENEQFF. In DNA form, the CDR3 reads TGCGCCAGCGGAAGAGGACTAGCGGGAGAAAATGAGCAGTTCTTC.

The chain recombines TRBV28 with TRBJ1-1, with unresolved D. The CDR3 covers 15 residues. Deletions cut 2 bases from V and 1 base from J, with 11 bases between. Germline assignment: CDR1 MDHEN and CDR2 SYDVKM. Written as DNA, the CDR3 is TGTGCCAGCAGTTTAGGAGACGGTAGGAACACTGAAGCTTTCTTT. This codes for CASSLGDGRNTEAFF.

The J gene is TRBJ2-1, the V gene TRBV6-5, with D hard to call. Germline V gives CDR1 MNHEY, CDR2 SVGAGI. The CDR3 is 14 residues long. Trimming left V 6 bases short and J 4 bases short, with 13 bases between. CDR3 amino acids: CASSLRVEYNEQFF. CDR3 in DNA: TGTGCCAGCAGCCTACGGGTGGAGTACAATGAGCAGTTCTTC.

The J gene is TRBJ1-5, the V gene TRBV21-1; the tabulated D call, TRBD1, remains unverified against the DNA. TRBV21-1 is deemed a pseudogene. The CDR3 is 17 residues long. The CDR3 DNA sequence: TGTGCCAGCAGCACCGCCAGGACAGAACCTAGCAATCAGCCCCAGCATTTT. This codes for CASSTARTEPSNQPQHF.

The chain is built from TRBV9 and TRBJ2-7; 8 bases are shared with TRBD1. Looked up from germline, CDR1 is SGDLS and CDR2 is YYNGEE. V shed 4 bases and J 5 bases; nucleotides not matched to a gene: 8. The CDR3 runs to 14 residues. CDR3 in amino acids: CASSPRDRIHEQYF. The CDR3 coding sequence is TGTGCCAGCAGCCCCCGGGACAGGATCCACGAGCAGTACTTC.

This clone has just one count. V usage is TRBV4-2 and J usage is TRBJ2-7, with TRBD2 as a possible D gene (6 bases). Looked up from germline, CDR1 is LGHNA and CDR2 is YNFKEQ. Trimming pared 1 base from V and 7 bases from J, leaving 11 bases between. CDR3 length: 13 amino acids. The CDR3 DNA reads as TGTGCCAGCAGCCAAGTACTTCGGGGGGAGCAGTACTTC. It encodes CASSQVLRGEQYF.

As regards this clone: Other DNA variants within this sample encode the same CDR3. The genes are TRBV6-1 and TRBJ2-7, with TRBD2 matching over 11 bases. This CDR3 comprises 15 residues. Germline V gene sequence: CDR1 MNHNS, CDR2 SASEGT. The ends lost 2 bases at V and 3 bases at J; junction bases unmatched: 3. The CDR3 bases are TGTGCCAGCAGTGAAAGAACTAGCGGGAGCTACGAGCAGTACTTC. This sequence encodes CASSERTSGSYEQYF.

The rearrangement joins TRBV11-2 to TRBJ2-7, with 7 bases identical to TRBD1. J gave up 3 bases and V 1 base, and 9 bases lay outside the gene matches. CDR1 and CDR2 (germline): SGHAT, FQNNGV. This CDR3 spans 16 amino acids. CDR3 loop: CASSLVMAGGLYEQYF. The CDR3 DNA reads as TGTGCCAGCAGCTTAGTAATGGCAGGGGGTCTCTACGAGCAGTACTTC.

The CDR3: CASSEFGGGTYEQYF. CDR3 DNA: TGTGCCAGCAGTGAATTTGGGGGAGGGACCTACGAGCAGTACTTC. The chain combines TRBV6-1 with TRBJ2-7; 7 nucleotides agree with TRBD2. CDR1 is MNHNS and CDR2 is SASEGT in the germline V gene. CDR3 size: 15 residues. V lost 2 bases and J lost 2; bases outside the gene matches: 6.

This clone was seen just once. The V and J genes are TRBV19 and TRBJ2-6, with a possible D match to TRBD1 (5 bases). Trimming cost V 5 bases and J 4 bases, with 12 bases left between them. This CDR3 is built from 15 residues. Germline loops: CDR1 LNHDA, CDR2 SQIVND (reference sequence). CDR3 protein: CASSYTGSGANVLTF. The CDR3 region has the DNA TGTGCCAGTAGTTACACAGGTTCAGGGGCCAACGTCCTGACTTTC.

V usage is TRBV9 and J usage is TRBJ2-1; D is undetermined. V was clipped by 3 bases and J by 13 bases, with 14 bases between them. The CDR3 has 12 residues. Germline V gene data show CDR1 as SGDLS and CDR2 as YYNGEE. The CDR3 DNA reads TGTGCCAGCAGCGCCCCCTCGGTGAATCAGTTCTTC. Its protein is CASSAPSVNQFF.

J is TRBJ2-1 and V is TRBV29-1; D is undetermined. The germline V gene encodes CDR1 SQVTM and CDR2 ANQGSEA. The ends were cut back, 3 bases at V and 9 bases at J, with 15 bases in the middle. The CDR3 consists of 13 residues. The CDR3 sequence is CSVDAPTGVEQFF. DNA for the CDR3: TGCAGCGTTGACGCTCCGACTGGCGTTGAGCAGTTCTTC.

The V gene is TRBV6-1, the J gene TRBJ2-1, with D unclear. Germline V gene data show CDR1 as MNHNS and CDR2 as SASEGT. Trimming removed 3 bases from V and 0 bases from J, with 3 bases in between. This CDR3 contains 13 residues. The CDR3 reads CASSDSSYNEQFF. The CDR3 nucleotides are TGTGCCAGCAGTGACAGCTCCTACAATGAGCAGTTCTTC.

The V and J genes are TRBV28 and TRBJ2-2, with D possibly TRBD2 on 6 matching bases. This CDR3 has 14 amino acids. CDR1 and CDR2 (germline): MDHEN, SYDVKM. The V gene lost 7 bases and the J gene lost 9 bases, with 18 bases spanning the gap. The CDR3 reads CASTTMGGLRELFF. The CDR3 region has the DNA TGTGCCAGCACCACTATGGGGGGTTTAAGGGAGCTGTTTTTT.

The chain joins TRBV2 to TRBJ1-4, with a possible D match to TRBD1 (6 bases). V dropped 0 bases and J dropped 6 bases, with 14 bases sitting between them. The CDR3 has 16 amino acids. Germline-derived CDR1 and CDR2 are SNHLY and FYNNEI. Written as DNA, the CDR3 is TGTGCCAGCAGTGAAGCGCGTGGGGGCGTTTATGAAAAACTGTTTTTT. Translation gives CASSEARGGVYEKLFF.

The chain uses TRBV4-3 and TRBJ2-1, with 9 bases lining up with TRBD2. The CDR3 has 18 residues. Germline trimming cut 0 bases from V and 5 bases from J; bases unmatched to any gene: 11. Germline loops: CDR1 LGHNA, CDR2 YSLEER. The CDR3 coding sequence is TGCGCCAGCAGCCAAGATCGGGGCGCGGGAGGGCCCAACAATGAGCAGTTCTTC. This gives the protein CASSQDRGAGGPNNEQFF.

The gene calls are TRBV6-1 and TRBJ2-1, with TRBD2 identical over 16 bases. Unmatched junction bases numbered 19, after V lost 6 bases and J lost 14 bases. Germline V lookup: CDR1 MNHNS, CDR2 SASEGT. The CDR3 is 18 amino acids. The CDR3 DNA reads TGTGCCAGCAGAGAATTTTGGGACGGGACTAGCGGGAGGGTGCGGGAGTTCTTC. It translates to CASREFWDGTSGRVREFF.

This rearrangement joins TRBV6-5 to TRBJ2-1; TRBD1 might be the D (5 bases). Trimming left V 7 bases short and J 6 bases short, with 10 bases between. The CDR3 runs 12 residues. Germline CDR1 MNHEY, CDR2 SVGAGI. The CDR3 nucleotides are TGTGCCAGCACCAACAGGCCCAATGAGCAGTTCTTC. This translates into CASTNRPNEQFF.

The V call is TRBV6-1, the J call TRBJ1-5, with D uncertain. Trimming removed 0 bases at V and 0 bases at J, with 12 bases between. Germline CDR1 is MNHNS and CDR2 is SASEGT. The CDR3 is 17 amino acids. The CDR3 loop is CASSEAPSRYSNQPQHF. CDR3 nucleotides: TGTGCCAGCAGTGAAGCCCCCAGTCGATATAGCAATCAGCCCCAGCATTTT.

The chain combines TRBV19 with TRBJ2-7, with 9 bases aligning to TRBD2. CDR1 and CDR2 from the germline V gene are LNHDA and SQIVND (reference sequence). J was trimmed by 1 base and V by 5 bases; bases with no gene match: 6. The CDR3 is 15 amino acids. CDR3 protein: CASSYSGRGSYEQYF. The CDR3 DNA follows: TGTGCCAGTAGTTATAGCGGGAGAGGGTCCTACGAGCAGTACTTC. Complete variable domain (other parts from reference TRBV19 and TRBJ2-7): DGGITQSPKYLFRKEGQNVTLSCEQNLNHDAMYWYRQDPGQGLRLIYYSQIVNDFQKGDIAEGYSVSREKKESFPLTVTSAQKNPTAFYLCASSYSGRGSYEQYFGPGTRLTVT.

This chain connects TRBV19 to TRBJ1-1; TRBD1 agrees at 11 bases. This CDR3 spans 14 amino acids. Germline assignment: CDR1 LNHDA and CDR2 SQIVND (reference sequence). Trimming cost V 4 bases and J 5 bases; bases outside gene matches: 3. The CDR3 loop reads CASSTGTGGTEAFF. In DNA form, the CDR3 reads TGTGCCAGTAGTACCGGGACAGGGGGAACTGAAGCTTTCTTT.

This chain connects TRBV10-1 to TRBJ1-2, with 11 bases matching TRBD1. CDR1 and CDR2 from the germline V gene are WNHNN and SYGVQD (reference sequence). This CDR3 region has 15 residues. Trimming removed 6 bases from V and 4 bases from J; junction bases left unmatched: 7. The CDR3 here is CASRTWDRGGYGYTF. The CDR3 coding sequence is TGCGCCAGCAGGACCTGGGACAGGGGGGGCTATGGCTACACCTTC.

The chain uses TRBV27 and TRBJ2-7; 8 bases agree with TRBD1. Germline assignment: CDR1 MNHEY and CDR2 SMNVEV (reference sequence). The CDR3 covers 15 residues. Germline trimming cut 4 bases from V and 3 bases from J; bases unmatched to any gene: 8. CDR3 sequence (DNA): TGTGCCAGCAGTTCGCCGGGGACAGGTTACTACGAGCAGTACTTC. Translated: CASSSPGTGYYEQYF.

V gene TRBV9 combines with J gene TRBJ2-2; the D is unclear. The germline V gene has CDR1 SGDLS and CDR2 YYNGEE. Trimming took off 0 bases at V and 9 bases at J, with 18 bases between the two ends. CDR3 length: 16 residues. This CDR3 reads CASSVESLSGDRELFF. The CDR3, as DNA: TGTGCCAGCAGCGTAGAATCCCTTTCGGGTGACCGGGAGCTGTTTTTT.

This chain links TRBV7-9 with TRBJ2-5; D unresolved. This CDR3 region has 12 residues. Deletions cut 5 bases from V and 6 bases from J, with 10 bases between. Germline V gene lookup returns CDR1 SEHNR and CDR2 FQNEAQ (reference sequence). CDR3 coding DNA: TGTGCCAGCAGCGAGCTCGTCCAGACCCAGTACTTC. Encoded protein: CASSELVQTQYF.